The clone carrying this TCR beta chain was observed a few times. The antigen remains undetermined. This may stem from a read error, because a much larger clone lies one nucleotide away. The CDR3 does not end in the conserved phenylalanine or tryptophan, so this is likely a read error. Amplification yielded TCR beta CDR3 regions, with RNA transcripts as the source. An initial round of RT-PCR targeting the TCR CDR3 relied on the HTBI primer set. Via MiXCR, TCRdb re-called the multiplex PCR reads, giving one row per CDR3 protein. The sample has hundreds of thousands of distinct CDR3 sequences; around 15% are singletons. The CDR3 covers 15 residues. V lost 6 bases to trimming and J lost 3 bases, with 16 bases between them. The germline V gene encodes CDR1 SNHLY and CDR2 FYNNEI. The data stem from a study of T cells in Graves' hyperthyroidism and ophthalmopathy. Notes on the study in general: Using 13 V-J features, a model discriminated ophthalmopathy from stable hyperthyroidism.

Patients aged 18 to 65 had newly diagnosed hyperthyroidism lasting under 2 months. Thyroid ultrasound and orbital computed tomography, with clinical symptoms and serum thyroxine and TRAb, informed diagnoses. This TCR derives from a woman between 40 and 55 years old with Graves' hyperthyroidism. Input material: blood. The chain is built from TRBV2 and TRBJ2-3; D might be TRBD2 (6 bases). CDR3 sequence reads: CASREPGGLTDTQYL. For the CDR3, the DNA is TGTGCCAGCAGAGAGCCCGGGGGTTTAACAGATACGCAGTATCTT.